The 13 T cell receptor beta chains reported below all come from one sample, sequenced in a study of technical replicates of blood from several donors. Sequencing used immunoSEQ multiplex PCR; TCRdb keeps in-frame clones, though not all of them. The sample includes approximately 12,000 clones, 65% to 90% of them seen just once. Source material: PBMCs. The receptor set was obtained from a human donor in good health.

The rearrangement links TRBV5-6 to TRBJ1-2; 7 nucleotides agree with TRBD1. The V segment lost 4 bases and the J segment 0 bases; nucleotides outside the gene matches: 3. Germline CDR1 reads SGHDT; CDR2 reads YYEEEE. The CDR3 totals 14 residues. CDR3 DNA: TGTGCCAGCAGCCGTACAGGGGCTAACTATGGCTACACCTTC. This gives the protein CASSRTGANYGYTF.

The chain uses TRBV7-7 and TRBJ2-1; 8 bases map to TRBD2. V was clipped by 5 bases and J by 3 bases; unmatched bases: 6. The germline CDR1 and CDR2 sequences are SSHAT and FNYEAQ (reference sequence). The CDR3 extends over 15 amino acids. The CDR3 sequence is CASSLGGAFYNEQFF. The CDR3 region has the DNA TGTGCCAGCAGCCTCGGGGGGGCTTTCTACAATGAGCAGTTCTTC.

CDR3 sequence reads: CASSEGRRQPQHF. The CDR3 region has the DNA TGCGCCAGCAGTGAGGGGAGGAGGCAGCCCCAGCATTTT. This chain links TRBV10-2 with TRBJ1-5, with D unresolved. The CDR3 consists of 13 residues. The ends were cut back, 2 bases at V and 7 bases at J, with 9 bases in the middle. Germline V gene data show CDR1 as WSHSY and CDR2 as SAAADI.

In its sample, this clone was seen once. CDR3 amino acids: CSVVVLAGSPDTQYF. The CDR3 coding sequence is TGCAGCGTTGTGGTTCTAGCGGGCAGCCCAGATACGCAGTATTTT. J is TRBJ2-3 and V is TRBV29-1; 8 nucleotides line up with TRBD2. The ends lost 4 bases at V and 4 bases at J; junction bases unmatched: 10. Germline-derived CDR1 and CDR2 are SQVTM and ANQGSEA. The length of the CDR3 is 15 residues.

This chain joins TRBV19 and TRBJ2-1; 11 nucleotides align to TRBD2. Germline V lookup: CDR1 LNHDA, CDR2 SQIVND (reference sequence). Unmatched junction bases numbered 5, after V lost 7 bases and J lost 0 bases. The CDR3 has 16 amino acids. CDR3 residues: CASTGSGRASYNEQFF. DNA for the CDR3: TGTGCCAGTACTGGTAGCGGGAGGGCCTCCTACAATGAGCAGTTCTTC. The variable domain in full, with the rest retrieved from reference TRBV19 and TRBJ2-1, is DGGITQSPKYLFRKEGQNVTLSCEQNLNHDAMYWYRQDPGQGLRLIYYSQIVNDFQKGDIAEGYSVSREKKESFPLTVTSAQKNPTAFYLCASTGSGRASYNEQFFGPGTRLTVL.

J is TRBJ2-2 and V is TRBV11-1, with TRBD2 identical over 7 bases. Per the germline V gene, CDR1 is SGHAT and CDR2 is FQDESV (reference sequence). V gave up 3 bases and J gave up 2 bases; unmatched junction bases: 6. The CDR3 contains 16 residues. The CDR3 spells CASSLATSANTGELFF. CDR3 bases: TGTGCCAGCAGCTTGGCCACTAGCGCCAACACCGGGGAGCTGTTTTTT.

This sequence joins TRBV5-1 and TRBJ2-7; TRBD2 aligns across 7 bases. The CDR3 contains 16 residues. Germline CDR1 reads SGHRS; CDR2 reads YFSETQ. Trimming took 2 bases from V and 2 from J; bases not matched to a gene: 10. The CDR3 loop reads CASSFEGGAITYEQYF. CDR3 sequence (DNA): TGCGCCAGCAGCTTCGAGGGAGGGGCAATAACCTACGAGCAGTACTTC. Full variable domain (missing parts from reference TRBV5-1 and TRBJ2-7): KAGVTQTPRYLIKTRGQQVTLSCSPISGHRSVSWYQQTPGQGLQFLFEYFSETQRNKGNFPGRFSGRQFSNSRSEMNVSTLELGDSALYLCASSFEGGAITYEQYFGPGTRLTVT.

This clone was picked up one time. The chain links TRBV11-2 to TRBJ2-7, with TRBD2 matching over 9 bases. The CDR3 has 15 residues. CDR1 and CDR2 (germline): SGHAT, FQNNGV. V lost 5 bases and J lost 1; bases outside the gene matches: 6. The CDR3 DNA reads TGTGCCAGCAGCCCTACCCTAGCGGGGTCCTACGAGCAGTACTTC. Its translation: CASSPTLAGSYEQYF.

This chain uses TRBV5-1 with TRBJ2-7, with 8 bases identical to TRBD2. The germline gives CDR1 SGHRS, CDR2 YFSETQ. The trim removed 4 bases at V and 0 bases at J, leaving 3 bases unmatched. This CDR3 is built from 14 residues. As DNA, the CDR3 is TGCGCCAGCAGCGTAGCGGGGAGCTCCTACGAGCAGTACTTC. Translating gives CASSVAGSSYEQYF.

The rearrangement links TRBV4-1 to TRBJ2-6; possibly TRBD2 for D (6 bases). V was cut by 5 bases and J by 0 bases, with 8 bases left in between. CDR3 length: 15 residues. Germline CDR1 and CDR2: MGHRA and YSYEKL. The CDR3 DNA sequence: TGCGCCAGCAGCTCGGGGGACTCTGGGGCCAACGTCCTGACTTTC. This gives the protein CASSSGDSGANVLTF.

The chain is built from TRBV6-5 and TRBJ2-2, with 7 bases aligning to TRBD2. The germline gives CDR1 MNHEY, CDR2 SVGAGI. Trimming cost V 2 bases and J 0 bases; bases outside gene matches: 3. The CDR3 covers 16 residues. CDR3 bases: TGTGCCAGCAGTTACACCGGGACTACGAACACCGGGGAGCTGTTTTTT. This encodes CASSYTGTTNTGELFF.

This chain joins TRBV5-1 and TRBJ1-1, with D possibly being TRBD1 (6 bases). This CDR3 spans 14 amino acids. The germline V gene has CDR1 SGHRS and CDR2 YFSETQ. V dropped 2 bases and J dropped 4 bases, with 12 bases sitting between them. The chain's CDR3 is CASSLGGGGTEAFF. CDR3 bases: TGCGCCAGCAGCTTAGGGGGAGGGGGCACTGAAGCTTTCTTT.

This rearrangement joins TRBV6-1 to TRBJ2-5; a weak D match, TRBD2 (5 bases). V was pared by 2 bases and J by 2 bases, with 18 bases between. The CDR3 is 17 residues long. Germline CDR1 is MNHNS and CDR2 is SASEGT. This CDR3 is CASSERPTRATQETQYF. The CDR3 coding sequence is TGTGCCAGCAGTGAACGACCTACTAGGGCTACTCAAGAGACCCAGTACTTC.